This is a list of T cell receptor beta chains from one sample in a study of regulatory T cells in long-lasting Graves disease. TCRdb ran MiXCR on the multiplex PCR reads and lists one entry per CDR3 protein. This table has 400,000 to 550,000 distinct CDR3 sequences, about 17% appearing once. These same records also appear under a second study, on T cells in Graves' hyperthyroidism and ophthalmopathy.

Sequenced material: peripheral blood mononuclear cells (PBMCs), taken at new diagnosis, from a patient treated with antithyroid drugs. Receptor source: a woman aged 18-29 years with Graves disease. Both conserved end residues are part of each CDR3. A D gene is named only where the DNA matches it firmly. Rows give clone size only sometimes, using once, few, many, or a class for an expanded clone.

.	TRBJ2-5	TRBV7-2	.	CASSLDGALETQYF	TGTGCCAGCAGCTTAGATGGGGCTTTGGAGACCCAGTACTTC
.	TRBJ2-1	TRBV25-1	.	CASRDHGRNNEQFF	TGTGCCAGCAGGGACCACGGACGGAACAATGAGCAGTTCTTC
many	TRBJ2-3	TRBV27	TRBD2	CASSLRTSGRDTQYF	TGTGCCAGCAGTTTAAGGACTAGCGGGAGAGATACGCAGTATTTT
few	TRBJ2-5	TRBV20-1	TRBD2	CSAELAGGGGETQYF	TGCAGTGCTGAATTAGCGGGAGGAGGGGGAGAGACCCAGTACTTC
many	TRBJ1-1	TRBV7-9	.	CASSLKGPNTEAFF	TGTGCCAGCAGCTTGAAAGGGCCGAACACTGAAGCTTTCTTT
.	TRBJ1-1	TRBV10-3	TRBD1	CAISAPGQGLRYTEAFF	TGTGCCATCAGTGCTCCCGGACAGGGACTGCGGTATACTGAAGCTTTCTTT
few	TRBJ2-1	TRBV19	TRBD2	CASSPTSGSVNEQFF	TGTGCCAGTAGCCCTACTAGCGGGAGCGTCAATGAGCAGTTCTTC
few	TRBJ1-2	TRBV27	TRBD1	CASRNRDSYGYTF	TGTGCCAGCAGGAACCGGGACAGCTATGGCTACACCTTC
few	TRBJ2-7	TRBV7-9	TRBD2	CASSLREGAYEQYF	TGTGCCAGCAGCTTAAGGGAGGGCGCCTACGAGCAGTACTTC
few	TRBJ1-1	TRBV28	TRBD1	CASSLRTGGVSAAFF	TGTGCCAGCAGTCTCCGGACAGGGGGAGTTAGTGCAGCTTTCTTT
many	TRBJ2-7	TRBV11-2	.	CASSPPADYEQYF	TGTGCCAGCAGCCCCCCCGCCGACTACGAGCAGTACTTC
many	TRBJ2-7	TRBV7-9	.	CASTSLTGASYEQYF	TGTGCCAGCACCTCACTCACCGGGGCCTCCTACGAGCAGTACTTC
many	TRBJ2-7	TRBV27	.	CASSFASHTHEQYF	TGTGCCAGCAGTTTCGCATCCCATACACACGAGCAGTACTTC